This T cell receptor beta chain was captured by sequencing in a study of blood T cell repertoires in COVID-19 (dated by TCRdb to 2018 to 2020). For context, the study as a whole: The collaborator samples originated in the United States, Italy and Spain and spanned the acute and convalescent phases of COVID-19. The prospective study material was composed of cDNA or gDNA derived from T cells, B-cell-depleted T cells, or PBMCs. Deeply sampled blood TCRbeta repertoires from subjects exposed to, actively infected with, or recovered from COVID-19 were included in the dataset. The repertoires were made available in a free public database intended to serve as a resource for research on the immune response to SARS-CoV-2. Samples came from the ongoing ImmuneRACE study (first 160 participants) plus 1,254 subjects from 6 global collaborators. A de-identified subject ID, COVID-19 status, age in years and sex were almost always included in the sample metadata. Where available, HLA class I and class II types were obtained from metadata supplied by the sample provider rather than from assay-based typing. Beyond this particular receptor, the publication reports: The amount of clinical and demographic metadata varied by source and participant and was provided uncurated.

The immunoSEQ Assay, a bias-controlled multiplex PCR, was used to amplify TCRbeta CDR3 regions from genomic DNA. Per the source publication's procedure: Within the assay, amplification of reference gene primers was used to estimate how many nucleated cells each sample contained. To quantify the absolute abundance of each unique TCRbeta CDR3 rearrangement, sequence reads were collapsed and filtered. For each sample, productive Simpson clonality was calculated as the square root of Simpson's diversity index over productive rearrangements. The table comes from immuneACCESS by way of TCRdb, which keeps in-frame sequences with V and J called. Part of the clones is missing from these tables; in studies checked, under half for an unresolved V gene and the rest for unknown reasons. V, J and clone size were drawn from that table, and D and trimming were deduced from the DNA. In all, the sample holds approximately 220,000 clones, and 70% to 90% of those were seen once. The ten largest clonotypes hold about 2.2% of the sample.

The collaborating institutions used their own protocols to collect whole blood in K2EDTA tubes. For TCRbeta analysis, collaborators shipped samples as frozen whole blood, isolated PBMCs, or DNA extracted from either of those sample types. Points on this clone: Its specific antigen is unknown. No per-base quality is available; no much larger clone lies one base away.

Trimming accounts for 6 bases at V and 0 bases at J, while the number of junction bases matched to no gene is 5. The germline V gene (reference sequence) specifies MNHEY as CDR1 and SMNVEV as CDR2. From the cysteine through the phenylalanine, the CDR3 covers 15 amino acids. The CDR3 DNA has 45 bases and is translated from base 1. In this chain, TRBV27 is recombined with TRBJ2-7; 10 bases in the middle match TRBD1. The sequenced material came from peripheral blood. This receptor was identified in a woman aged 50 to 65 with acute or convalescent COVID-19. The DNA is as follows: TGTGCCAGCAGCCCCCGGGACAGGGGCTCCTACGAGCAGTACTTC. This sequence encodes CASSPRDRGSYEQYF.